This is a list of T cell receptor beta chains from one sample in a study of OX40 agonist ivuxolimab in advanced cancers. Only in-frame clones appear in the TCRdb table, and some are missing; sequencing was by immunoSEQ multiplex PCR. This table has under 140,000 clones, more than 70% appearing once. Sample: CD4+ or CD8+ T cells sorted from blood, taken in a trial of the OX40 agonist ivuxolimab. Source of these receptors: an adult with an advanced solid tumor such as melanoma, head and neck, liver or kidney cancer. CDR3s include the opening cysteine and the closing phenylalanine or tryptophan. Expanded clones are given a class, and other clones once, few, many or no size at all.

V | size | CDR3
TRBV5-1 | - | CASSRGEAKNIQYF
TRBV30 | - | CAWSEGPMAEKLFF
TRBV15 | - | CATSSRSINAKNIQYF
TRBV27 | - | CASSLTPGHRSNQPQHF
TRBV7-2 | - | CASSLDRGSTEAFF
TRBV30 | - | CAWSAGQGNYGYTF
TRBV29-1 | - | CSVRDTFFSEAFF
TRBV18 | - | CASSGGTNTGELFF
TRBV5-1 | - | CASSPIGELSSYEQYF
TRBV6-5 | once | CASSADRGFLNIQYF
TRBV7-2 | - | CASSAGTSGTYEQYF
TRBV6-6 | - | CASSYSNSPAEQFF
TRBV6-5 | - | CASSRTSGANVLTF
TRBV7-9 | - | CASRHGQGASEAFF
TRBV30 | - | CAWSVRGRGHGQPQHF
TRBV27 | few | CASSTLAGAERDEQFF
TRBV7-9 | - | CASSPGTYNEKLFF